These T cell receptor beta chains were read from a single sample in a study of regulatory T cells in long-lasting Graves disease. TCRdb re-derived calls from the multiplex PCR reads in MiXCR, one entry per CDR3 protein. The repertoire holds about 300,000 distinct CDR3 sequences, with 18% as singletons. The material sequenced was peripheral blood mononuclear cells (PBMCs), taken at new diagnosis, from a patient treated with antithyroid drugs. These receptors were taken from a female donor with Graves disease. The CDR3 runs from the conserved cysteine through the conserved F or W. Fields, in order: V gene, clone size, CDR3 protein. Clone size is not always given. Where it is, it says once, few, many or a class for expanded clones.

v_call: TRBV25-1; clone_size: NA; cdr3_aa: CASSGGVRSAGELFF
v_call: TRBV7-9; clone_size: few; cdr3_aa: CASSLKGAPGEAFF
v_call: TRBV19; clone_size: many; cdr3_aa: CASSPRQISNQPQHF
v_call: TRBV7-9; clone_size: many; cdr3_aa: CASSFPGVPPYEQYF
v_call: TRBV15; clone_size: many; cdr3_aa: CATSSSEEGTLYNEQFF
v_call: TRBV27; clone_size: many; cdr3_aa: CASSPRQGRANQPQHF
v_call: TRBV28; clone_size: many; cdr3_aa: CASRGAARGTDTQYF
v_call: TRBV28; clone_size: many; cdr3_aa: CATNDRVKQETQYF
v_call: TRBV14; clone_size: many; cdr3_aa: CASSPRLGRTYGYTF
v_call: TRBV6-5; clone_size: many; cdr3_aa: CASSYSGLDPDTQYF
v_call: TRBV11-2; clone_size: many; cdr3_aa: CASSLEGTGYNEQFF
v_call: TRBV20-1; clone_size: few; cdr3_aa: CSARDYDTGENYGYTF
v_call: TRBV27; clone_size: many; cdr3_aa: CASSPRMTGELFF
v_call: TRBV11-3; clone_size: NA; cdr3_aa: CASSLAFTTSGRSYKQYF
v_call: TRBV28; clone_size: many; cdr3_aa: CASSIPGGSSYEQYF
v_call: TRBV7-2; clone_size: many; cdr3_aa: CASSLDSEHYEQYF
v_call: TRBV27; clone_size: NA; cdr3_aa: CASSLRAAGRAYIYEQFF
v_call: TRBV5-1; clone_size: NA; cdr3_aa: CASSNLREGSYEQYF
v_call: TRBV7-6; clone_size: many; cdr3_aa: CASSPRAGFYNEQFF
v_call: TRBV3-1; clone_size: many; cdr3_aa: CASRPTSANTGELFF
v_call: TRBV19; clone_size: NA; cdr3_aa: CASSIRASGRGRQETQYF
v_call: TRBV5-5; clone_size: few; cdr3_aa: CASSSFTDTQYF
v_call: TRBV11-2; clone_size: many; cdr3_aa: CASSLVVGQGEADTQYF
v_call: TRBV19; clone_size: NA; cdr3_aa: CASSILAGVDTRYF
v_call: TRBV9; clone_size: many; cdr3_aa: CASSVAPSGRDEQYF
v_call: TRBV2; clone_size: NA; cdr3_aa: CASSEADRGGGYTF
v_call: TRBV28; clone_size: many; cdr3_aa: CASLHFSGSWGDEQFF
v_call: TRBV2; clone_size: many; cdr3_aa: CASSRTSGRHEQFF
v_call: TRBV2; clone_size: many; cdr3_aa: CASGRTGTGGYF
v_call: TRBV11-3; clone_size: NA; cdr3_aa: CASSLSTRGRGPYNEQFF
v_call: TRBV7-9; clone_size: many; cdr3_aa: CASSVLGNIQYF
v_call: TRBV5-1; clone_size: many; cdr3_aa: CASSSVLEPADTQYF
v_call: TRBV25-1; clone_size: few; cdr3_aa: CASRGAGAYNEQFF
v_call: TRBV24-1; clone_size: few; cdr3_aa: CATSDSGTGGVGSNQPQHF
v_call: TRBV20-1; clone_size: NA; cdr3_aa: CSASNLASGKDTGELFF
v_call: TRBV5-1; clone_size: NA; cdr3_aa: CASSSGQGAWDTQYF
v_call: TRBV29-1; clone_size: NA; cdr3_aa: CSVEVTAGNTIYF
v_call: TRBV19; clone_size: NA; cdr3_aa: CAGRDSYTGELFF
v_call: TRBV11-2; clone_size: NA; cdr3_aa: CASSSLWAGKSTEAFF
v_call: TRBV28; clone_size: many; cdr3_aa: CASNIGTGQETQYF
v_call: TRBV10-3; clone_size: many; cdr3_aa: CAISETGAGSSYNEQFF
v_call: TRBV6-5; clone_size: many; cdr3_aa: CASSYSRTANTEAFF
v_call: TRBV29-1; clone_size: NA; cdr3_aa: CSVRGTGEAGANVLTF
v_call: TRBV6-5; clone_size: few; cdr3_aa: CASSYSGRAKGTQYF
v_call: TRBV6-1; clone_size: many; cdr3_aa: CASSTFPSTDTQYF
v_call: TRBV9; clone_size: many; cdr3_aa: CASSVLAGDLSYNEQFF
v_call: TRBV6-1; clone_size: NA; cdr3_aa: CASSEFPDGYTF
v_call: TRBV7-9; clone_size: many; cdr3_aa: CASSLGTLGNQPQHF
v_call: TRBV5-4; clone_size: many; cdr3_aa: CASSLSGGNYGYTF
v_call: TRBV28; clone_size: many; cdr3_aa: CASSLYDGLGRAADTQYF
v_call: TRBV5-1; clone_size: NA; cdr3_aa: CASSLEGRVIDEQYF
v_call: TRBV6-2/TRBV6-3; clone_size: few; cdr3_aa: CASSVRDRGFSPQHF
v_call: TRBV19; clone_size: NA; cdr3_aa: CASSTRGPMNTEAFF
v_call: TRBV6-2/TRBV6-3; clone_size: many; cdr3_aa: CASSGLAGTDTQYF